This note documents a single T cell receptor beta chain sequence. Its antigen is currently not known. No base qualities exist here, and no much larger clone lies one base off it. The immunoSEQ Assay, a bias-controlled multiplex PCR, was used to amplify TCRbeta CDR3 regions from genomic DNA. On the study's bioinformatics: The number of nucleated cells in each sample was estimated from the amplification of reference gene primers within the assay. Sequence reads were collapsed and filtered to measure the absolute abundance of every unique TCRbeta CDR3 rearrangement. Productive Simpson clonality was computed per sample as the square root of Simpson's diversity index over productive rearrangements. TCRdb carries this immuneACCESS record with in-frame sequences only. Its versions omit some clonotypes, under half of them owing to an unresolved V gene in the studies checked, with the rest unexplained. That table furnishes V, J and clone size, whereas the DNA furnished D and trimming. The sample data list tens of thousands of clones, and less than 90% of these were observed just once. The top ten constitute approximately 25% of the sample.

The germline V gene specifies SGHTA as CDR1 and FQGTGA as CDR2. V is trimmed back by 5 bases and J by 8 bases, and the junction contains 13 bases that no gene match accounts for. The CDR3 measures 18 amino acids from cysteine to phenylalanine. The only DNA kept is the CDR3, 54 bases in frame from the first base. The data were obtained in a study of blood T cell repertoires in COVID-19 (TCRdb year 2020). About the study as a whole: The collaborator samples originated in the United States, Italy and Spain and spanned the acute and convalescent phases of COVID-19. The dataset comprised deeply sampled blood TCRbeta repertoires from subjects exposed to, actively infected with, or recovered from COVID-19. The repertoires were made available in a free public database intended to serve as a resource for research on the immune response to SARS-CoV-2. The samples were drawn from two sources: the first 160 participants of the ongoing ImmuneRACE study, and 1,000 to 1,500 subjects contributed by 6 global collaborators. Sample metadata almost always included a de-identified subject ID, COVID-19 status, age in years and sex. Where available, HLA class I and class II types were obtained from metadata supplied by the sample provider rather than from assay-based typing. The material from the prospective study consisted of cDNA or gDNA derived from T cells, B-cell-depleted T cells, or PBMCs.

Results and caveats for the whole study, not just this receptor: How much clinical and demographic metadata was included differed by source and by participant, and the metadata was provided uncurated.

The collaborating institutions used their own protocols to collect whole blood in K2EDTA tubes. For TCRbeta analysis, collaborators shipped samples in one of three forms: frozen whole blood, isolated PBMCs, or DNA extracted from either of those sample types. The receptor was derived from a human donor with active COVID-19. The donor label of this sample is uncertain. Sample: peripheral blood. The V gene is TRBV7-3 and the J gene is TRBJ2-1, with TRBD2 matching 15 junction bases. The CDR3 protein is CASSLVLGLAGGPDEQFF. The nucleotide sequence is TGTGCCAGCAGCCTTGTTTTAGGACTAGCGGGGGGGCCGGATGAGCAGTTCTTC.